A single sample gave rise to the 17 T cell receptor beta chains below, sequenced in a study of glioma-infiltrating T cells. TCR alpha and beta CDR3 regions were amplified from RNA using iRepertoire nested multiplex PCR. TCRdb called the multiplex PCR reads again in MiXCR, with one record for every CDR3 protein. Among under 50,000 distinct CDR3 sequences listed, about 22% were seen once. The sequenced material came from glioma tissue, nonneoplastic brain tissue, or PBMCs (not recorded which). These receptors originate from a human donor with low-grade glioma or glioblastoma, undergoing nonglioma brain surgery, or in good health (not recorded which).

This clonotype was seen ten or more times. The V gene is TRBV5-1, the J gene TRBJ1-1; no firm D call. The CDR3 spans 14 residues. V was pared by 0 bases and J by 1 base, with 7 bases between. Germline V CDR1 and CDR2: SGHRS, YFSETQ. The CDR3, as DNA: TGCGCCAGCAGCTTGGCCGGGCAGAACACTGAAGCTTTCTTT. Residues: CASSLAGQNTEAFF.

The genes are TRBV30 and TRBJ2-7; D possibly corresponds to TRBD1 (5 bases). Germline loops: CDR1 GTSNPN, CDR2 SVGIG (reference sequence). The ends were cut back, 2 bases at V and 5 bases at J, with 13 bases in the middle. There are 13 residues in the CDR3. The CDR3 protein is CAWSIIRVHEQYV. As DNA, the CDR3 is TGTGCCTGGAGTATCATCAGGGTCCACGAGCAGTACGTC.

This clonotype was detected ten times or more. This CDR3 fails to terminate in the conserved phenylalanine or tryptophan, so it likely reflects a read error. The rearrangement joins TRBV2 to TRBJ2-5; 7 bases match TRBD2. This CDR3 is built from 17 residues. Trimming cost V 4 bases and J 5 bases; bases outside gene matches: 16. Germline lookup yields CDR1 SNHLY and CDR2 FYNNEI. CDR3 sequence (DNA): TGTGCCAGCAGTGGGGCCAGCGGGGTTTCTGGGTTGGAGACCCAGTACTCC. Amino acids: CASSGASGVSGLETQYS.

This clonotype came up many times. The V and J genes are TRBV20-1 and TRBJ1-1; D unresolved. The germline CDR1 and CDR2 sequences are DFQATT and SNEGSKA (reference sequence). The CDR3 is 12 amino acids. The V and J ends lost 5 bases and 0 bases respectively, with 7 bases between them. The CDR3 DNA sequence: TGCAGTGCTCAGCACATGAACACTGAAGCTTTCTTT. This sequence encodes CSAQHMNTEAFF.

This clonotype showed up many times. V and J are TRBV28 and TRBJ2-1, with D perhaps matching TRBD1 (5 bases). The germline V and J ends were trimmed by 6 bases and 9 bases, with 15 bases remaining between them. This CDR3 contains 13 residues. In germline, CDR1 is MDHEN, CDR2 SYDVKM. The CDR3: CASSPPVRGEQFF. The CDR3 DNA is TGTGCCAGCAGCCCTCCGGTAAGGGGTGAGCAGTTCTTC.

The genes are TRBV20-1 and TRBJ1-2; D remains unclear. The CDR3 is made up of 14 amino acids. Germline V lookup: CDR1 DFQATT, CDR2 SNEGSKA (reference sequence). Trimming removed 4 bases from V and 5 bases from J, with 17 bases in between. CDR3 sequence (DNA): TGCAGTGCTACAGTGAGCCCCGAGAAGTATGGCTACACCTTC. Its translation: CSATVSPEKYGYTF.

The V and J genes are TRBV5-1 and TRBJ1-5, with a tentative D call TRBD1 (6 bases). Germline V gene sequence: CDR1 SGHRS, CDR2 YFSETQ. The CDR3 is 13 residues long. With 5 bases removed from V and 11 bases from J, the gap between germline ends came to 17 bases. CDR3 sequence reads: CASSARGGETQHF. The CDR3 DNA reads as TGCGCCAGCAGTGCGAGGGGGGGCGAAACCCAGCATTTT.

This clonotype was seen more than once but under ten times. V gene TRBV9 combines with J gene TRBJ1-3; possibly TRBD1 for D (5 bases). The CDR3 consists of 16 residues. V was clipped by 3 bases and J by 0 bases, with 13 bases between them. Germline values: CDR1 SGDLS, CDR2 YYNGEE. CDR3 residues: CASSEGPPSSGNTIYF. CDR3 sequence (DNA): TGTGCCAGCAGCGAGGGACCTCCAAGCTCTGGAAACACCATATATTTT.

Remarks on this clonotype: A single base separates this from a much larger clone, so it may be a read error. The chain is built from TRBV2 and TRBJ1-1; D gene unclear. CDR1 and CDR2 from the germline V gene are SNHLY and FYNNEI. This CDR3 is built from 11 residues. The CDR3 DNA reads as TGTGGCAGCCCAGGGAACACTGAAGCTTTCTTT. The encoded protein is CGSPGNTEAFF.

This clonotype was counted between two and nine times. This chain uses TRBV19 with TRBJ2-3; 11 nucleotides line up with TRBD2. Unmatched junction bases numbered 5, after V lost 5 bases and J lost 1 base. Germline assignment: CDR1 LNHDA and CDR2 SQIVND (reference sequence). This CDR3 comprises 16 residues. CDR3: CASSGSGLAGTDTQYF. CDR3 coding DNA: TGTGCCAGTAGTGGATCGGGACTAGCGGGCACAGATACGCAGTATTTT.

This clonotype was detected many times. The chain is built from TRBV28 and TRBJ2-3; 10 nucleotides agree with TRBD2. CDR3 length: 15 amino acids. V was clipped by 4 bases and J by 1 base; unmatched bases: 2. Germline V lookup: CDR1 MDHEN, CDR2 SYDVKM. For the CDR3, the DNA is TGTGCCAGCAGTTGGACTAGCGGCCGCACAGATACGCAGTATTTT. Encoded protein: CASSWTSGRTDTQYF.

Concerning this clonotype itself: This clone may be a read error of a much larger clone one base away. This chain connects TRBV7-2 to TRBJ2-5; possibly TRBD1 or TRBD2 for D (6 bases each). The germline V gene has CDR1 SGHTA and CDR2 FQGNSA. This CDR3 has 16 amino acids. CDR3 sequence: CAGSLGGGGGQETQYF. The CDR3 DNA sequence: TGTGCCGGCAGCTTAGGAGGGGGAGGAGGTCAAGAGACCCAGTACTTC.

This clonotype was detected many times. The chain recombines TRBV2 with TRBJ2-5; TRBD1 or TRBD2 may be the D gene (6 bases each). V lost 3 bases and J 2 bases, leaving 10 bases between the germline ends. The CDR3 contains 14 residues. The germline CDR1 and CDR2 sequences are SNHLY and FYNNEI. CDR3 DNA sequence: TGTGCCAGCAGTGACTGGGGGGCTCAAGAGACCCAGTACTTC. Protein: CASSDWGAQETQYF.

This clonotype was seen many times. The CDR3 here is CASSEGSGGIEQFF. The CDR3 region has the DNA TGTGCCAGCAGTGAGGGTTCAGGGGGGATTGAGCAGTTCTTC. The V and J genes are TRBV6-1 and TRBJ2-1, with D possibly matching TRBD1 (7 bases). With 3 bases removed from V and 9 bases from J, the gap between germline ends came to 15 bases. This CDR3 has 14 residues. Germline assignment: CDR1 MNHNS and CDR2 SASEGT.

This clonotype was counted ten times or more. The V call is TRBV24-1, the J call TRBJ1-1, with D perhaps matching TRBD1 (6 bases). The germline V and J ends were trimmed by 4 bases and 3 bases, with 20 bases remaining between them. Per germline, CDR1 KGHDR and CDR2 SFDVKD. This CDR3 is 17 amino acids long. The CDR3 sequence: CATSDMGADFEDTEAFF. Here the CDR3 DNA reads TGTGCCACCAGTGACATGGGGGCAGACTTCGAGGACACTGAAGCTTTCTTT.

In this sample, this clonotype is medium-sized. The V and J genes are TRBV27 and TRBJ1-5; TRBD1 might be the D (5 bases). Per germline, CDR1 MNHEY and CDR2 SMNVEV (reference sequence). V lost 6 bases and J 3 bases, leaving 21 bases between the germline ends. The CDR3 is made up of 17 amino acids. In DNA form, the CDR3 reads TGTGCCAGCAGCCCCACTCATGAAAACAGGTTCAATCAGCCCCAGCATTTT. Translating it yields CASSPTHENRFNQPQHF.

Ten or more counts support this clonotype. The chain is built from TRBV28 and TRBJ2-1; the match to TRBD2 covers 11 bases. The V gene end was trimmed by 6 bases and the J gene end by 7 bases; junction bases not matched to a gene: 5. Germline V gives CDR1 MDHEN, CDR2 SYDVKM. The CDR3 is made up of 14 amino acids. The CDR3 DNA sequence: TGTGCCAGCAGCATAGCGGGAGGGAGGAATGAGCAGTTCTTC. Translating gives CASSIAGGRNEQFF. Complete variable domain (other parts from reference TRBV28 and TRBJ2-1): DVKVTQSSRYLVKRTGEKVFLECVQDMDHENMFWYRQDPGLGLRLIYFSYDVKMKEKGDIPEGYSVSREKKERFSLILESASTNQTSMYLCASSIAGGRNEQFFGPGTRLTVL.